These 3 T cell receptor beta chains were sequenced from one sample in a study of blood T cell repertoires in COVID-19. The table came from immunoSEQ multiplex PCR; TCRdb's copy has only in-frame clones and leaves some out. This sample has approximately 51,000 clones, with roughly 87% found just once. The sample was peripheral blood. The receptors here all came from a middle-aged man with active COVID-19.

This chain uses TRBV19 with TRBJ2-1, with D possibly TRBD1 on 5 matching bases. Looked up from germline, CDR1 is LNHDA and CDR2 is SQIVND (reference sequence). Between the trimmed V and J ends, which lost 7 bases and 0 bases, there was a span of 13 bases. The CDR3 has 15 residues. DNA for the CDR3: TGTGCCAGTACAAGACAGTACAGCTCCTACAATGAGCAGTTCTTC. Protein: CASTRQYSSYNEQFF.

J is TRBJ2-5 and V is TRBV5-4; TRBD1 aligns across 9 bases. Germline V gene sequence: CDR1 SGHNT, CDR2 YYREEE (reference sequence). Trimming cost V 5 bases and J 5 bases; bases outside gene matches: 7. The CDR3 length is 14 residues. The CDR3 loop reads CASSSTGGWETQYF. CDR3 nucleotide sequence: TGTGCCAGCAGTTCTACAGGGGGCTGGGAGACCCAGTACTTC.

J is TRBJ1-5 and V is TRBV9, with D maybe TRBD1 (5 bases). The CDR3 length is 13 residues. Germline CDR1 and CDR2: SGDLS and YYNGEE. V shed 4 bases and J shed 6 bases, with 11 bases lying between them. Written as DNA, the CDR3 is TGTGCCAGCAGCCTACGGGGGTCTCAGCCCCAGCATTTT. Translating it yields CASSLRGSQPQHF. Full variable domain (outside the CDR3, taken from reference TRBV9 and TRBJ1-5): DSGVTQTPKHLITATGQRVTLRCSPRSGDLSVYWYQQSLDQGLQFLIQYYNGEERAKGNILERFSAQQFPDLHSELNLSSLELGDSALYFCASSLRGSQPQHFGDGTRLSIL.